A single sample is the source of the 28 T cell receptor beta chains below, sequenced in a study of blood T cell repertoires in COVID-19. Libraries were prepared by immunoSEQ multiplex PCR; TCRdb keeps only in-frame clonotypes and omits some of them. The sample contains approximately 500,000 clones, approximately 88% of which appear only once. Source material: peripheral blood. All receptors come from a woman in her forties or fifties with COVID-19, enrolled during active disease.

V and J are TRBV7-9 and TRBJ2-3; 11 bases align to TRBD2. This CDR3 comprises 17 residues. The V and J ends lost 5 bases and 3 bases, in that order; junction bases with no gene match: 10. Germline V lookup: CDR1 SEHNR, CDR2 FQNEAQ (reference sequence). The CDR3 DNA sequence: TGTGCCAGCAGCCCTTGGCCCTCTAGCGGGGGGACAGATACGCAGTATTTT. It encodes CASSPWPSSGGTDTQYF.

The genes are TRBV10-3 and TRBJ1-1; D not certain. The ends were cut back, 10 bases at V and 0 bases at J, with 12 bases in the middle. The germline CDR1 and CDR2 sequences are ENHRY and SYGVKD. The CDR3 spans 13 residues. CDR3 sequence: CATLGDLNTEAFF. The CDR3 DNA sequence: TGTGCCACCTTGGGCGATTTGAACACTGAAGCTTTCTTT.

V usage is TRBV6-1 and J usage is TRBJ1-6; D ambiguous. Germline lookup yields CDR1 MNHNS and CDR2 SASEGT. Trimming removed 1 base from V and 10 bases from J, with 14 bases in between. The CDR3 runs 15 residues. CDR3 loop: CASSEDPSVNSPLHF. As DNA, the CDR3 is TGTGCCAGCAGTGAAGACCCATCAGTGAACTCACCCCTCCACTTT.

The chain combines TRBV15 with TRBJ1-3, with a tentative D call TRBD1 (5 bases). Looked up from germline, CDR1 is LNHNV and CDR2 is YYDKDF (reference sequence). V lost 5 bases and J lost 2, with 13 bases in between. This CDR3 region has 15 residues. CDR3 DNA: TGTGCCACCAGCGGCGAAGGAGGGGCTGGAAACACCATATATTTT. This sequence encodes CATSGEGGAGNTIYF.

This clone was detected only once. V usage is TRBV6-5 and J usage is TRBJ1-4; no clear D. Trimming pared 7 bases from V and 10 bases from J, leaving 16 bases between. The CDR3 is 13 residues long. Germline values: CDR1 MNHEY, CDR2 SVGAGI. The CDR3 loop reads CASISQTGGKLFF. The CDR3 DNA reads TGTGCCAGCATTAGTCAAACGGGAGGAAAACTGTTTTTT.

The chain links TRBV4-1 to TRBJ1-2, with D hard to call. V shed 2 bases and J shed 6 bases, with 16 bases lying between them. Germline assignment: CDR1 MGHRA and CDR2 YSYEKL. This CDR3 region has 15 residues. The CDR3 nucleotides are TGCGCCAGCAGCCAAAGAGTTGATAGCAACCATGGCTACACCTTC. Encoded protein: CASSQRVDSNHGYTF.

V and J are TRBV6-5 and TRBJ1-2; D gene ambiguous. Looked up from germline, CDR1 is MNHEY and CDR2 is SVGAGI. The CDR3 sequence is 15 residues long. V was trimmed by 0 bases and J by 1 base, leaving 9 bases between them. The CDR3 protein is CASSYSLQINYGYTF. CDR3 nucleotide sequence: TGTGCCAGCAGTTACTCCCTACAGATTAACTATGGCTACACCTTC.

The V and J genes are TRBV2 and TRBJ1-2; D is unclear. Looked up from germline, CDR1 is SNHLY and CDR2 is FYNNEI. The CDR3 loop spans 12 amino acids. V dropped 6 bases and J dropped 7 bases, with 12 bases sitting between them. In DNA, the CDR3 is TGTGCCAGCAGGGCGGGAGGCGGTGGCTACACCTTC. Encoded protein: CASRAGGGGYTF.

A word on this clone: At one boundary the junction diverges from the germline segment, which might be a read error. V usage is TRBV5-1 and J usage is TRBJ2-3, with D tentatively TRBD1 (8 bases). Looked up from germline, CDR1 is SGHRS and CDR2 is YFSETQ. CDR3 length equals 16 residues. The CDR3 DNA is TGCGCCCGCAGCTACAGGGGGGGCGGGGGCACAGATACGCAGTATTTT. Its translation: CARSYRGGGGTDTQYF.

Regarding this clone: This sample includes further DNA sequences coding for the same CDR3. Written as DNA, the CDR3 is TGCAGCGCCGGGACAGGGAACACTGAAGCTTTCTTT. This sequence encodes CSAGTGNTEAFF. The chain combines TRBV29-1 with TRBJ1-1; 8 nucleotides match TRBD1. The V gene's germline CDR1 is SQVTM and CDR2 ANQGSEA. Trimming cost V 7 bases and J 1 base; bases outside gene matches: 2. The CDR3 sequence is 12 residues long.

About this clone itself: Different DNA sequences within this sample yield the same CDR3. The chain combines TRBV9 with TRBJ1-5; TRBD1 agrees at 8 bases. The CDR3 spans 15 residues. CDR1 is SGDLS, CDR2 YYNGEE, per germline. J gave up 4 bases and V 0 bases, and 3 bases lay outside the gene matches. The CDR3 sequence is CASSVGTGSNQPQHF. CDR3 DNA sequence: TGTGCCAGCAGCGTAGGGACAGGGAGTAATCAGCCCCAGCATTTT.

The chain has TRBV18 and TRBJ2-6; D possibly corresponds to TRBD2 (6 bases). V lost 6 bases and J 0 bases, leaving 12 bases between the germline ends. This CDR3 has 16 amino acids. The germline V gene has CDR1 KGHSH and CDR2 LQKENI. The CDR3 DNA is TGTGCCAGCTCCCGCGGGACGGTCTCTGGGGCCAACGTCCTGACTTTC. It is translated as CASSRGTVSGANVLTF.

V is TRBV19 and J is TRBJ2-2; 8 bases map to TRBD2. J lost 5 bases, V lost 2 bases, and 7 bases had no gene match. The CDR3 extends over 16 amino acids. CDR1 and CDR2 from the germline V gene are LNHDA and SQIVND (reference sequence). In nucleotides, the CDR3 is TGTGCCAGTAGTATATCTCGCGGGGGGTTTACCGGGGAGCTGTTTTTT. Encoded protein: CASSISRGGFTGELFF. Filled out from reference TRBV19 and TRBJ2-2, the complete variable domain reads DGGITQSPKYLFRKEGQNVTLSCEQNLNHDAMYWYRQDPGQGLRLIYYSQIVNDFQKGDIAEGYSVSREKKESFPLTVTSAQKNPTAFYLCASSISRGGFTGELFFGEGSRLTVL.

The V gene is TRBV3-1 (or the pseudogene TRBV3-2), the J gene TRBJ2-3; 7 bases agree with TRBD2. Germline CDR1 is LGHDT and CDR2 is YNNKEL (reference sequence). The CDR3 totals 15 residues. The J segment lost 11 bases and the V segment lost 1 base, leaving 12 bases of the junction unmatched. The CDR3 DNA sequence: TGTGCCAGCAGCCAAGCGGTGGAGAGCGGGGCAAAGCAGTATTTT. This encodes CASSQAVESGAKQYF.

CDR3 in amino acids: CASNRPGAGNTIYF. CDR3 DNA sequence: TGTGCCAGCAACCGTCCAGGGGCTGGAAACACCATATATTTT. The chain employs TRBV2 and TRBJ1-3; tentative D call: TRBD1 (6 bases). Per germline, CDR1 SNHLY and CDR2 FYNNEI. The CDR3 is 14 residues long. Trimming removed 7 bases at V and 2 bases at J, with 12 bases between.

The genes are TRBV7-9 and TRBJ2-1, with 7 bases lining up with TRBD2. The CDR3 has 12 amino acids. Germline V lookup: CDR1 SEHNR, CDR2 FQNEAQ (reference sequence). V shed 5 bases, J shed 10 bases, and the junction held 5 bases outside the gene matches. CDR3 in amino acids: CASSAPLAEQFF. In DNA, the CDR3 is TGTGCCAGCAGCGCCCCACTAGCGGAGCAGTTCTTC.

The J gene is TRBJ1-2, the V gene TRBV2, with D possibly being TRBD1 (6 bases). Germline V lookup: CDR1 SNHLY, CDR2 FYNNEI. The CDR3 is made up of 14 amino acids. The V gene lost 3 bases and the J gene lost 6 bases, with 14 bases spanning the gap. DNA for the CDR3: TGTGCCAGCAGTGATGGCGGGGGCTTGGATGGCTACACCTTC. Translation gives CASSDGGGLDGYTF.

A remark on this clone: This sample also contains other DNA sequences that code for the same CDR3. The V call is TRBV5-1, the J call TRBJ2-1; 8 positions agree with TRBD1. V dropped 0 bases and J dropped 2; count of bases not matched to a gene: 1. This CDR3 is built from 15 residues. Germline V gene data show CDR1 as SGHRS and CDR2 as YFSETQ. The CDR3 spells CASSLEQGAYNEQFF. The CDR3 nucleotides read TGCGCCAGCAGCTTGGAACAGGGGGCCTACAATGAGCAGTTCTTC.

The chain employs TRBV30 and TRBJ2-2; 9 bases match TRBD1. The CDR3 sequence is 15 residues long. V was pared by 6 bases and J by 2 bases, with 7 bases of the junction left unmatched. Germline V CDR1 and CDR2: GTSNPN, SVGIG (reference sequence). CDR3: CACSQGAGNTGELFF. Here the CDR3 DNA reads TGTGCCTGTTCACAGGGGGCTGGAAACACCGGGGAGCTGTTTTTT.

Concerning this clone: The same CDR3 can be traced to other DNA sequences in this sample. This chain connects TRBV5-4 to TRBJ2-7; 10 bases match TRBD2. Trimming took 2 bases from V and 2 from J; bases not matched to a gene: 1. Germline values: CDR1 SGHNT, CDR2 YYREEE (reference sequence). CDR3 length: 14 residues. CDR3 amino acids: CASSLAGGPYEQYF. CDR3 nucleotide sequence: TGTGCCAGCAGCTTAGCGGGGGGGCCCTACGAGCAGTACTTC.

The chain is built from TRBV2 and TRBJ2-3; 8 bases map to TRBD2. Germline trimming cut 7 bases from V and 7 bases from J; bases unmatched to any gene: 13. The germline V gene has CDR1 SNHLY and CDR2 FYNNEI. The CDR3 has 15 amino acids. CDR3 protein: CASKYRGGTLNTQYF. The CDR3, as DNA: TGTGCCAGCAAGTATCGGGGGGGTACTTTAAATACGCAGTATTTT.

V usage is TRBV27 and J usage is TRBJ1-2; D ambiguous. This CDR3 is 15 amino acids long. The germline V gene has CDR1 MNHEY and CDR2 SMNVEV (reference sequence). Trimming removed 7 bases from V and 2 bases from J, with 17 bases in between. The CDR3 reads CASTLRADLNYGYTF. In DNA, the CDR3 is TGTGCCAGCACCCTCCGAGCCGACTTAAACTATGGCTACACCTTC.

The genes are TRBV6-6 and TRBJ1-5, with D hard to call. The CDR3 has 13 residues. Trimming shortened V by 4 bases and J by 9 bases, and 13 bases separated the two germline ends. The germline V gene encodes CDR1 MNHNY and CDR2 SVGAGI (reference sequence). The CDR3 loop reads CASSSTPRGPQHF. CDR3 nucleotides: TGTGCCAGCAGTTCAACCCCCCGCGGGCCCCAGCATTTT.

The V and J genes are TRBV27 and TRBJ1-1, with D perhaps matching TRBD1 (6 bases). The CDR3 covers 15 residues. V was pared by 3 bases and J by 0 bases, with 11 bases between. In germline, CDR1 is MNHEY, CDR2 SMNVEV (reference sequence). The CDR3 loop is CASSFSTGLNTEAFF. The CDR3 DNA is TGTGCCAGCAGTTTTTCAACAGGGCTGAACACTGAAGCTTTCTTT.

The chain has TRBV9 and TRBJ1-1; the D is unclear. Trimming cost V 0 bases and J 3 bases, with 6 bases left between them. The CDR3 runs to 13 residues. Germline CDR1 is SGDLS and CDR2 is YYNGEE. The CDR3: CASSVAPYTEAFF. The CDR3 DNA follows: TGTGCCAGCAGCGTAGCCCCATACACTGAAGCTTTCTTT. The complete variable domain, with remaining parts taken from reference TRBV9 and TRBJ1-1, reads DSGVTQTPKHLITATGQRVTLRCSPRSGDLSVYWYQQSLDQGLQFLIQYYNGEERAKGNILERFSAQQFPDLHSELNLSSLELGDSALYFCASSVAPYTEAFFGQGTRLTVV.

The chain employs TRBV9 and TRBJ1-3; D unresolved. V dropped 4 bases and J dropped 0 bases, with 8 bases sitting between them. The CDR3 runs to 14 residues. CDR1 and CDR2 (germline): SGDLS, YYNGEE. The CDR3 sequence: CASSFESSGNTIYF. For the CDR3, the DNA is TGTGCCAGCAGCTTTGAGAGCTCTGGAAACACCATATATTTT. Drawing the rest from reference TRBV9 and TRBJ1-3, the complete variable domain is DSGVTQTPKHLITATGQRVTLRCSPRSGDLSVYWYQQSLDQGLQFLIQYYNGEERAKGNILERFSAQQFPDLHSELNLSSLELGDSALYFCASSFESSGNTIYFGEGSWLTVV.

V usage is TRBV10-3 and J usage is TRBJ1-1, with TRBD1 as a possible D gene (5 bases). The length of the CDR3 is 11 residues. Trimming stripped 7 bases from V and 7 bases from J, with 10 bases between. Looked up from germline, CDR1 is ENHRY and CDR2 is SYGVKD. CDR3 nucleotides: TGTGCCATCAAGACAGCTAATGAAGCTTTCTTT. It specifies CAIKTANEAFF.

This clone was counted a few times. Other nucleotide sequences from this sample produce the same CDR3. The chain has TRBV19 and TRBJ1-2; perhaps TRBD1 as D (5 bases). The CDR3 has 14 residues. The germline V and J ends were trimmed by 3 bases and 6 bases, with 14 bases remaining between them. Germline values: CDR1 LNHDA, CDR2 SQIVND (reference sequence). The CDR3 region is CASSIGQGGHGYTF. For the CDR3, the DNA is TGTGCCAGTAGTATTGGGCAGGGAGGGCATGGCTACACCTTC.